This TCR beta chain originates from a study of blood T cell repertoires in COVID-19. On the study more broadly: Samples representing acute and convalescent COVID-19 were sourced from the United States, Italy and Spain. Sample material is recorded as cDNA or gDNA derived from T cells, B-cell-depleted T cells, or PBMCs.

How the authors handled the data: Amplification of reference gene primers was used by the study to estimate nucleated cell counts. Measured with immunoSEQ multiplex PCR; TCRdb has only the in-frame clones, and not every one. V, J and clone size are taken as reported in that table, and D and trimming were inferred from the DNA itself. The sample has 250,000 to 300,000 clones; roughly 90% are singletons. The TCR originated in a woman in her 30s with COVID-19, enrolled during active disease. The sequenced material came from peripheral blood.

CDR3 nucleotide sequence: TGTGCCAGCAGCGGACTAGCGGGTAACACCGGGGAGCTGTTTTTT. Its translation: CASSGLAGNTGELFF. This chain links TRBV9 with TRBJ2-2; 10 positions match TRBD2. The CDR3 loop spans 15 amino acids. Trimming took 3 bases from V and 2 from J; bases not matched to a gene: 1. Germline values: CDR1 SGDLS, CDR2 YYNGEE. The complete variable domain, with remaining parts taken from reference TRBV9 and TRBJ2-2, reads DSGVTQTPKHLITATGQRVTLRCSPRSGDLSVYWYQQSLDQGLQFLIQYYNGEERAKGNILERFSAQQFPDLHSELNLSSLELGDSALYFCASSGLAGNTGELFFGEGSRLTVL.